This entry lists 6 T cell receptor beta chains sequenced from one sample in a study of shared clonotypes between healthy human individuals. Some clones are missing from TCRdb's copy, which holds only in-frame ones; the method was immunoSEQ multiplex PCR. The profile shows about 1.5 million clones, over 95% of them singletons. The sample consisted of naive CD4+ T cells sorted from blood. Subset in this sample: CD45RA+ positively selected. The receptor source for this set is a man aged 25-40 years in good health.

The chain couples TRBV15 to TRBJ2-1, with TRBD2 matching over 15 bases. The V gene end was trimmed by 3 bases and the J gene end by 6 bases; junction bases not matched to a gene: 3. Germline V lookup: CDR1 LNHNV, CDR2 YYDKDF (reference sequence). This CDR3 contains 16 residues. CDR3 loop: CATSSRTSGRVNEQFF. DNA for the CDR3: TGTGCCACCAGCAGTAGGACTAGCGGGAGGGTCAATGAGCAGTTCTTC.

The chain uses TRBV4-1 and TRBJ2-7; D might be TRBD1 (6 bases). In germline, CDR1 is MGHRA, CDR2 YSYEKL. This CDR3 has 15 residues. Trimming stripped 3 bases from V and 5 bases from J, with 17 bases between. The CDR3 protein is CASSHLATGTNEQYF. CDR3 sequence (DNA): TGCGCCAGCAGCCACCTTGCGACAGGAACGAACGAGCAGTACTTC.

The rearrangement uses TRBV7-3 and TRBJ2-3; 7 bases match TRBD2. The CDR3 contains 13 residues. J was trimmed by 5 bases and V by 2 bases; bases with no gene match: 1. Germline assignment: CDR1 SGHTA and CDR2 FQGTGA. The CDR3 coding sequence is TGTGCCAGCAGCTTATGGGGGGGAGATACGCAGTATTTT. Residues: CASSLWGGDTQYF.

In nucleotides, the CDR3 is TGTGCCAGCAGTGAAGATAGGGTAAGGACTGAAGCTTTCTTT. Its translation: CASSEDRVRTEAFF. The rearrangement links TRBV6-1 to TRBJ1-1; no clear D gene. Germline V gene sequence: CDR1 MNHNS, CDR2 SASEGT. V was clipped by 1 base and J by 5 bases, with 11 bases between them. This CDR3 is 14 amino acids long.

This chain joins TRBV27 and TRBJ2-7; 7 positions agree with TRBD1. CDR1 MNHEY and CDR2 SMNVEV come from the germline V gene (reference sequence). The J segment lost 5 bases and the V segment lost 7 bases, leaving 14 bases of the junction unmatched. The CDR3 extends over 15 amino acids. CDR3 loop: CASTPKVTGAHEQYF. CDR3 sequence (DNA): TGTGCCAGCACCCCTAAGGTCACAGGGGCCCACGAGCAGTACTTC.

The chain recombines TRBV15 with TRBJ2-7, with D possibly TRBD2 on 5 matching bases. The CDR3 length is 15 residues. Germline V lookup: CDR1 LNHNV, CDR2 YYDKDF (reference sequence). Trimming removed 0 bases from V and 7 bases from J, with 16 bases in between. CDR3 amino acids: CATSRDRQKPGEQYF. The CDR3 DNA sequence: TGTGCCACCAGCAGAGATCGGCAGAAGCCGGGAGAGCAGTACTTC.